These 19 T cell receptor beta chains came from one sample sequenced in a study of monozygotic twins with inflammatory bowel disease (dated by TCRdb to about 2019). Receptors were amplified or captured by 5' RACE. Sequencing took place on an Illumina HiSeq 2500. After reprocessing by TCRdb, each CDR3 protein sequence is one entry, and no DNA is given. The table of this sample itemizes 93,000 or so distinct CDR3 sequences. The ten largest account for 1.5% to 2% of the sample. The sequencing sample was made of blood. All receptors come from a human donor with ulcerative colitis or Crohn's disease, or a healthy co-twin of an affected twin (not recorded which).

The gene calls are TRBV5-1 and TRBJ2-7. In germline, CDR1 is SGHRS, CDR2 YFSETQ. This CDR3 is built from 16 residues. The CDR3 loop is CASSVALGRGASEQYF.

The chain's CDR3 is CASSRTSGEPTGELFF. The chain has TRBV5-1 and TRBJ2-2; TCRdb lists TRBD2, though no DNA is available to test this call. CDR1 and CDR2 (germline): SGHRS, YFSETQ. The CDR3 is 16 residues long.

V gene TRBV29-1 combines with J gene TRBJ1-4; lacking DNA, the TRBD1 call made by TCRdb goes unchecked. Looked up from germline, CDR1 is SQVTM and CDR2 is ANQGSEA. The CDR3 spans 14 residues. CDR3 sequence: CSVEGSRDDEKLFF.

The CDR3 reads CASSLGQGRGNTIYF. The chain carries TRBV7-2 and TRBJ1-3; TCRdb lists TRBD1, though no DNA is available to test this call. From germline, CDR1 is SGHTA and CDR2 FQGNSA. This CDR3 has 15 amino acids.

The CDR3 is CASSTSVRETWNIQYF. This chain joins TRBV28 and TRBJ2-4; no DNA is available, so the TRBD1 call from TCRdb remains unchecked. This CDR3 is 16 amino acids long. CDR1 and CDR2 (germline): MDHEN, SYDVKM.

V is TRBV15 and J is TRBJ2-3; TCRdb lists TRBD1, though no DNA is available to test this call. Germline V CDR1 and CDR2: LNHNV, YYDKDF (reference sequence). This CDR3 comprises 18 residues. The CDR3 loop is CATSRGLVQRPSTDTQYF.

The chain uses TRBV7-6 and TRBJ2-7. CDR3 length: 12 amino acids. The germline gives CDR1 SGHVS, CDR2 FNYEAQ. CDR3 in amino acids: CASSKDRYEQYF.

This clonotype shows up as medium-sized by frequency. V usage is TRBV29-1 and J usage is TRBJ2-2; there is no DNA to check the TCRdb D call of TRBD1. This CDR3 spans 14 amino acids. Per germline, CDR1 SQVTM and CDR2 ANQGSEA. CDR3 residues: CSVRRDRGAGELFF.

This chain uses TRBV7-3 with TRBJ2-3; TCRdb's D call of TRBD2 is untestable without DNA. Germline values: CDR1 SGHTA, CDR2 FQGTGA. This CDR3 has 15 amino acids. CDR3 residues: CASSSGLSSTDTQYF.

The chain employs TRBV20-1 and TRBJ1-2. Germline lookup yields CDR1 DFQATT and CDR2 SNEGSKA (reference sequence). CDR3 length: 14 residues. CDR3 loop: CSAITIYSANGYTF.

V gene TRBV7-9 combines with J gene TRBJ1-2; TCRdb lists TRBD1, though no DNA is available to test this call. The CDR3 runs to 15 residues. Germline CDR1 reads SEHNR; CDR2 reads FQNEAQ (reference sequence). CDR3 amino acids: CASSSYFGQIYGYTF.

The V call is TRBV5-1, the J call TRBJ2-5; TCRdb gives TRBD2 as the D gene, but with no DNA this cannot be confirmed. There are 18 residues in the CDR3. Germline V lookup: CDR1 SGHRS, CDR2 YFSETQ. This CDR3 reads CASRPGTGGLAGLGTQYF.

The chain joins TRBV5-6 to TRBJ2-7. Germline V lookup: CDR1 SGHDT, CDR2 YYEEEE. The CDR3 covers 12 residues. The CDR3 reads CASSWTGYEQYF.

This chain joins TRBV12-3 or TRBV12-4 and TRBJ1-2; checking the TCRdb D call of TRBD1 is not possible without DNA. CDR3 length: 15 amino acids. The CDR3 protein is CASSSEGRSNYGYTF.

The chain recombines TRBV19 with TRBJ1-5; the TCRdb D gene call, TRBD1, has no DNA to confirm it. Germline CDR1 and CDR2: LNHDA and SQIVND (reference sequence). CDR3 length: 12 amino acids. CDR3 protein: CATTGRGKSQHF.

The genes are TRBV6-5 and TRBJ2-7. In germline, CDR1 is MNHEY, CDR2 SVGAGI. The length of the CDR3 is 14 residues. The CDR3: CASSSLGSSYEQYF.

The V call is TRBV20-1, the J call TRBJ2-5; lacking DNA, the TRBD1 call made by TCRdb goes unchecked. From germline, CDR1 is DFQATT and CDR2 SNEGSKA (reference sequence). CDR3 length: 11 amino acids. CDR3 sequence: CSAGGRETQYF.

The chain employs TRBV15 and TRBJ2-7; TCRdb calls TRBD2, which cannot be checked without DNA. The V gene's germline CDR1 is LNHNV and CDR2 YYDKDF (reference sequence). This CDR3 region has 15 residues. The CDR3 sequence is CATSRVEGYNNEQYF. The variable domain in full, completed from reference TRBV15 and TRBJ2-7, reads DAMVIQNPRYQVTQFGKPVTLSCSQTLNHNVMYWYQQKSSQAPKLLFHYYDKDFNNEADTPDNFQSRRPNTSFCFLDIRSPGLGDTAMYLCATSRVEGYNNEQYFGPGTRLTVT.

The V gene is TRBV14, the J gene TRBJ2-7. The CDR3 consists of 15 residues. Germline V gives CDR1 SGHDN, CDR2 FVKESK. The CDR3 sequence is CASSQDITSSYEQYF.